This T cell receptor beta chain was identified during a study of T cell clonotyping in hematopoietic cell transplantation. The study, taken as a whole, reports: Broader posttransplant TCR repertoire diversity was predicted by graft donor and pretransplant recipient Inverse Simpson Index values. CD4 and CD8 repertoire contributions could not be separated without sorting. Few recipient clonotypes overlapped donors; over 97% were de novo at given depth. After transplant, recipient diversity fell while pathologically expanded clonotypes grew through day 180.

Profiling relied on immunoSEQ multiplex PCR, and the TCRdb table lists in-frame clones only, not all of them. The sample holds about 41,000 clones, around 95% seen once. About this clone: No antigen is known for it.

Germline V gene sequence: CDR1 SEHNR, CDR2 FQNEAQ (reference sequence). V lost 4 bases, J lost 3 bases, and 7 bases lay in between. The CDR3 has 12 amino acids. Sequences were obtained from peripheral blood mononuclear cells. The clonotype was recovered from a man aged 25-45 years in good health. Some clones in this sample may be carry-over from other donors' samples. The chain recombines TRBV7-9 with TRBJ2-7; unclear D gene. This CDR3 is CASSSSYYEQYF. DNA of the CDR3: TGTGCCAGCAGCTCCTCTTACTACGAGCAGTACTTC. Based on the CDR3 plus reference TRBV7-9 and TRBJ2-7, the full variable domain is DTGVSQNPRHKITKRGQNVTFRCDPISEHNRLYWYRQTLGQGPEFLTYFQNEAQLEKSRLLSDRFSAERPKGSFSTLEIQRTEQGDSAMYLCASSSSYYEQYFGPGTRLTVT.